These T cell receptor beta chains were read from a single sample in a study of blood T cells in healthy people across ages. One entry per CDR3 protein, called by TCRdb with MiXCR from the 5' RACE reads. The sample holds 1,800,000 or so distinct CDR3 sequences, approximately 39% seen once. Sequenced input: blood. These receptors were obtained from a human donor in good health. Both conserved end residues are part of each CDR3. The D gene is left open where the match is weak.

CDR3aa: CAWSLRAGLALHF
d_gene: NA
v_gene: TRBV30

CDR3aa: CASSSRGGIAYEQYF
d_gene: TRBD2
v_gene: TRBV28

CDR3aa: CASSSYRAQAKNIQYF
d_gene: NA
v_gene: TRBV5-6

CDR3aa: CSASPSGAEETQYF
d_gene: NA
v_gene: TRBV20-1

CDR3aa: CAISGRELAGRPYNEQFF
d_gene: TRBD2
v_gene: TRBV10-3

CDR3aa: CASSYSKSRAQETQYF
d_gene: NA
v_gene: TRBV6-5

CDR3aa: CSATKTGGETQYF
d_gene: TRBD1
v_gene: TRBV20-1

CDR3aa: CASSQGPGVLGYEQYF
d_gene: NA
v_gene: TRBV3-1

CDR3aa: CASSQVRDYSNQPQHF
d_gene: NA
v_gene: TRBV4-3

CDR3aa: CASSSRPGGNSPLHF
d_gene: NA
v_gene: TRBV7-2

CDR3aa: CASSLAYDQPQHF
d_gene: NA
v_gene: TRBV27

CDR3aa: CASSVPRDYKDGANVLTF
d_gene: TRBD2
v_gene: TRBV6-1

CDR3aa: CSAIPGINYGYTF
d_gene: NA
v_gene: TRBV20-1

CDR3aa: CASSTTGTTGYEQYF
d_gene: NA
v_gene: TRBV7-2

CDR3aa: CASSLTPPSSYNEQFF
d_gene: NA
v_gene: TRBV7-3

CDR3aa: CASSLFQGTEKLFF
d_gene: NA
v_gene: TRBV27

CDR3aa: CASSLAWDDYYERYF
d_gene: NA
v_gene: TRBV5-5

CDR3aa: CSVGVGGTTYEQYF
d_gene: TRBD2
v_gene: TRBV29-1

CDR3aa: CASSYLTTDVGAEAFF
d_gene: NA
v_gene: TRBV13

CDR3aa: CASSKGRHLSSYEQYF
d_gene: NA
v_gene: TRBV21-1

CDR3aa: CSVLGQTYEQYF
d_gene: TRBD1
v_gene: TRBV29-1

CDR3aa: CASSHTWVRGATFEVDTQYF
d_gene: TRBD2
v_gene: TRBV4-3

CDR3aa: CASSVGTGEQFF
d_gene: NA
v_gene: TRBV11-2

CDR3aa: CASSPRLGEQYF
d_gene: NA
v_gene: TRBV18

CDR3aa: CASSSLGRADVLTF
d_gene: TRBD2
v_gene: TRBV13

CDR3aa: CASKNVAGLAGLQYF
d_gene: TRBD2
v_gene: TRBV13

CDR3aa: CASSQEGPPNPDTQYF
d_gene: NA
v_gene: TRBV4-3

CDR3aa: CASSHRTCVHNEQFF
d_gene: NA
v_gene: TRBV27

CDR3aa: CASSLRPDRETQYF
d_gene: NA
v_gene: TRBV7-8

CDR3aa: CACTRDSNQPQHF
d_gene: NA
v_gene: TRBV7-9

CDR3aa: CASSDSQGDVSIQYF
d_gene: TRBD1
v_gene: TRBV2

CDR3aa: CSAMQGTNYGYTF
d_gene: NA
v_gene: TRBV20-1

CDR3aa: CAWTGLVTGGYTF
d_gene: NA
v_gene: TRBV30

CDR3aa: CASSFGRGAETQYF
d_gene: NA
v_gene: TRBV7-2

CDR3aa: CASSFLAGTTDTQYF
d_gene: TRBD2
v_gene: TRBV11-1

CDR3aa: CSVVLAGGPSTDTQYF
d_gene: TRBD2
v_gene: TRBV29-1